A selection of T cell receptor beta chains follows, all from one sample in a study of blood T cell repertoires in COVID-19. TCRdb keeps only in-frame clones here, not all; method: immunoSEQ multiplex PCR. The sample records 360,000 or so clones, more than 75% being singletons. The material sequenced was PBMCs or T cells enriched from blood (not recorded which). Receptors were obtained from a woman aged 25 to 45 who had recovered from COVID-19. Both conserved end residues are part of each CDR3. Fields, in order: clone size, V gene, J gene, D gene, CDR3 protein, CDR3 DNA. D genes are given only for firm matches. Not all rows give a size; the values are once, few, many and, for expanded clones, a class.

clone size: few
V gene: TRBV18
J gene: TRBJ1-2
D gene: .
CDR3 protein: CASSQEQVSYGYTF
CDR3 DNA: TGTGCCAGCTCCCAGGAACAGGTTTCCTATGGCTACACCTTC

clone size: .
V gene: TRBV6-5
J gene: TRBJ1-5
D gene: .
CDR3 protein: CASSPRRMYQPQHF
CDR3 DNA: TGTGCCAGCAGTCCGCGGCGGATGTATCAGCCCCAGCATTTT

clone size: .
V gene: TRBV6-5
J gene: TRBJ2-7
D gene: TRBD2
CDR3 protein: CASSPSGRFYEQYF
CDR3 DNA: TGTGCCAGCAGTCCTAGCGGGAGGTTCTACGAGCAGTACTTC

clone size: .
V gene: TRBV9
J gene: TRBJ2-2
D gene: .
CDR3 protein: CASSVGLVANTGELFF
CDR3 DNA: TGTGCCAGCAGCGTAGGGCTAGTTGCGAACACCGGGGAGCTGTTTTTT

clone size: .
V gene: TRBV27
J gene: TRBJ1-5
D gene: TRBD1
CDR3 protein: CASSINRGLNQPQHF
CDR3 DNA: TGTGCCAGCAGTATCAACAGGGGGCTGAATCAGCCCCAGCATTTT

clone size: .
V gene: TRBV7-9
J gene: TRBJ2-7
D gene: TRBD1
CDR3 protein: CASSAVGQGVSYEQYF
CDR3 DNA: TGTGCCAGCAGCGCTGTGGGACAGGGGGTATCCTACGAGCAGTACTTC

clone size: .
V gene: TRBV2
J gene: TRBJ1-5
D gene: .
CDR3 protein: CASARIQGYQPQHF
CDR3 DNA: TGTGCCAGCGCGAGAATACAGGGATATCAGCCCCAGCATTTT

clone size: once
V gene: TRBV6-5
J gene: TRBJ1-1
D gene: .
CDR3 protein: CASNNIPNTEAFF
CDR3 DNA: TGTGCCAGCAACAATATCCCTAACACTGAAGCTTTCTTT

clone size: .
V gene: TRBV5-8
J gene: TRBJ1-3
D gene: TRBD1
CDR3 protein: CASSRDSNSGNTIYF
CDR3 DNA: TGTGCCAGCAGCCGGGACAGCAACTCTGGAAACACCATATATTTT

clone size: .
V gene: TRBV10-1
J gene: TRBJ2-1
D gene: .
CDR3 protein: CASSDQISYNEQFF
CDR3 DNA: TGCGCCAGCAGTGATCAAATCTCCTACAATGAGCAGTTCTTC

clone size: once
V gene: TRBV19
J gene: TRBJ1-2
D gene: TRBD1
CDR3 protein: CASSMARDRGHGYTF
CDR3 DNA: TGTGCCAGTAGTATGGCCCGGGACAGGGGGCATGGCTACACCTTC

clone size: few
V gene: TRBV5-1
J gene: TRBJ2-7
D gene: .
CDR3 protein: CASSLAGGRRSYEQYF
CDR3 DNA: TGCGCCAGCAGCTTGGCAGGGGGGCGCCGGTCCTACGAGCAGTACTTC

clone size: once
V gene: TRBV27
J gene: TRBJ2-7
D gene: TRBD2
CDR3 protein: CASLRLAGVYEQYF
CDR3 DNA: TGTGCCAGCCTGCGACTAGCGGGAGTATACGAGCAGTACTTC

clone size: .
V gene: TRBV6-6
J gene: TRBJ1-1
D gene: .
CDR3 protein: CASREFEAFF
CDR3 DNA: TGTGCCAGCAGAGAGTTTGAAGCTTTCTTT

clone size: .
V gene: TRBV27
J gene: TRBJ1-3
D gene: .
CDR3 protein: CASSLGLHSGNTIYF
CDR3 DNA: TGTGCCAGCAGTTTAGGGCTCCACTCTGGAAACACCATATATTTT

clone size: few
V gene: TRBV19
J gene: TRBJ2-6
D gene: .
CDR3 protein: CASSIERVLTF
CDR3 DNA: TGTGCCAGTAGTATAGAGCGGGTCCTGACTTTC